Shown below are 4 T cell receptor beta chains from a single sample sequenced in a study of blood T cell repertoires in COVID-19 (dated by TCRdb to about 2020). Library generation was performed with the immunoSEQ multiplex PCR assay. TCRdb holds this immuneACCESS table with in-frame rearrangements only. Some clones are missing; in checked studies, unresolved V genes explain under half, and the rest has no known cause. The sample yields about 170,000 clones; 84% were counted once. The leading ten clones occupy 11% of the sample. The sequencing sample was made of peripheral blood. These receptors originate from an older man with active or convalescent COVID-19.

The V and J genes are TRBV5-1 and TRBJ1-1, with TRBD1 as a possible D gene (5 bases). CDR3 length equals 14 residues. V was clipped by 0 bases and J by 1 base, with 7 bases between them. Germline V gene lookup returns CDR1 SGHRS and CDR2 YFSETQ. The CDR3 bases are TGCGCCAGCAGCTTGGAGACAGCGAACACTGAAGCTTTCTTT. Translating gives CASSLETANTEAFF.

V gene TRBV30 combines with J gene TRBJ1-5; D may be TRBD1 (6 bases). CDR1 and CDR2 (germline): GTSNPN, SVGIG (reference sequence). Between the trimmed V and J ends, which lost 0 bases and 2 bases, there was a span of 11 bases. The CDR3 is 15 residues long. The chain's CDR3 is CAWSVGGAGNQPQHF. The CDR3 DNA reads TGTGCCTGGAGTGTTGGGGGGGCAGGCAATCAGCCCCAGCATTTT. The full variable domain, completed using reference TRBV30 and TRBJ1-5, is SQTIHQWPATLVQPVGSPLSLECTVEGTSNPNLYWYRQAAGRGLQLLFYSVGIGQISSEVPQNLSASRPQDRQFILSSKKLLLSDSGFYLCAWSVGGAGNQPQHFGDGTRLSIL.

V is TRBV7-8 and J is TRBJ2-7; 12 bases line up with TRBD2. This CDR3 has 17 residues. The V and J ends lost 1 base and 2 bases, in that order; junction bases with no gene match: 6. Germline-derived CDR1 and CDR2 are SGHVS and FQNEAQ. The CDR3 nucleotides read TGTGCCAGCAGCTTAGGACTAGCGGGAGACCTCACCTACGAGCAGTACTTC. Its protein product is CASSLGLAGDLTYEQYF.

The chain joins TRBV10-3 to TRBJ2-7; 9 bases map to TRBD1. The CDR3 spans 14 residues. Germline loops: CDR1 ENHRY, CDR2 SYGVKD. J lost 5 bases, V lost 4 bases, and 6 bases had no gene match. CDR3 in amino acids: CAISGQGGPDEQYF. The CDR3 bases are TGTGCCATCAGTGGACAGGGGGGGCCGGACGAGCAGTACTTC.